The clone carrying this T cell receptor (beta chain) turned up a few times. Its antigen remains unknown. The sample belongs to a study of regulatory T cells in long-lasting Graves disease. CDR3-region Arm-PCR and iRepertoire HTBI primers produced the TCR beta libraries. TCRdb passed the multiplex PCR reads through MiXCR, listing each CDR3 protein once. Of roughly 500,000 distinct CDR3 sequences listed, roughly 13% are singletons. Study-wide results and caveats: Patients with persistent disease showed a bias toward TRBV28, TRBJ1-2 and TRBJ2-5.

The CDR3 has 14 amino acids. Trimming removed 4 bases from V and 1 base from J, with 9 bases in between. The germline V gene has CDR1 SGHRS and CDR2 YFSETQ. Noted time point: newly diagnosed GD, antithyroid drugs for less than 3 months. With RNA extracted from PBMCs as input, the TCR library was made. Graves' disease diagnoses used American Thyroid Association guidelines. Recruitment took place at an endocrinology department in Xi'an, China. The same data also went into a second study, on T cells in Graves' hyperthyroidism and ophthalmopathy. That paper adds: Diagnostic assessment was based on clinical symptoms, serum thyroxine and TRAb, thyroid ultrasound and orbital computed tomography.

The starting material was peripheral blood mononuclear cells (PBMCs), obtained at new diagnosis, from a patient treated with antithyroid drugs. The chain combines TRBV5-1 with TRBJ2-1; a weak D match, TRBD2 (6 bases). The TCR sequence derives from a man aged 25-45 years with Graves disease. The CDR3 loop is CASSPGESYNEQFF. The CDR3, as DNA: TGCGCCAGCAGCCCGGGGGAGTCCTACAATGAGCAGTTCTTC. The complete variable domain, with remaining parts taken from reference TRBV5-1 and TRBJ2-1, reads KAGVTQTPRYLIKTRGQQVTLSCSPISGHRSVSWYQQTPGQGLQFLFEYFSETQRNKGNFPGRFSGRQFSNSRSEMNVSTLELGDSALYLCASSPGESYNEQFFGPGTRLTVL.